This is a list of T cell receptor beta chains from one sample in a study. TCRdb re-called the 5' RACE reads through MiXCR, storing one row per CDR3 protein. This table has tens of thousands of distinct CDR3 sequences, about 25% appearing once. The sample was tumor-infiltrating Tregs sorted from the breast tumor. These receptor sequences come from a female donor with breast cancer. The CDR3 runs from the conserved cysteine through the conserved F or W. D genes are given only for firm matches. Size values are once, few and many counts, or a class for expanded clones, and some rows have none.

j_gene: TRBJ2-7; v_gene: TRBV11-2; abundance: few; d_gene: NA; CDR3aa: CASSLGLSPTLEQYF; CDR3nt: TGTGCCAGCAGCTTAGGGCTCAGCCCTACGTTGGAGCAGTACTTC
j_gene: TRBJ2-7; v_gene: TRBV20-1; abundance: NA; d_gene: TRBD2; CDR3aa: CSAREPPTVLAGVQNFRYEQYF; CDR3nt: TGCAGTGCTAGAGAGCCACCCACTGTTCTAGCGGGAGTACAGAATTTTCGCTACGAGCAGTACTTC
j_gene: TRBJ2-3; v_gene: TRBV7-9; abundance: many; d_gene: NA; CDR3aa: CASSVERGTDTQYF; CDR3nt: TGTGCCAGCAGCGTCGAGCGGGGCACAGATACGCAGTATTTT
j_gene: TRBJ1-1; v_gene: TRBV20-1; abundance: NA; d_gene: NA; CDR3aa: CSASFDTEAFF; CDR3nt: TGCAGTGCCTCGTTCGACACTGAAGCTTTCTTT
j_gene: TRBJ2-3; v_gene: TRBV28; abundance: few; d_gene: TRBD2; CDR3aa: CASSLLADTDTQYF; CDR3nt: TGTGCCAGCAGTTTGCTAGCGGACACAGATACGCAGTATTTT
j_gene: TRBJ2-3; v_gene: TRBV6-2/TRBV6-3; abundance: few; d_gene: TRBD1; CDR3aa: CASSYGASKGAYTQYF; CDR3nt: TGTGCCAGCAGTTACGGGGCCTCAAAGGGGGCTTATACGCAGTATTTT
j_gene: TRBJ1-3; v_gene: TRBV25-1; abundance: NA; d_gene: NA; CDR3aa: CASRNDRTLGGNTIYF; CDR3nt: TGTGCCAGCAGGAACGACAGGACGTTGGGAGGAAACACCATATATTTT
j_gene: TRBJ2-5; v_gene: TRBV24-1; abundance: few; d_gene: TRBD1; CDR3aa: CATQNDRDHQETQYF; CDR3nt: TGTGCCACCCAAAACGACAGGGACCACCAAGAGACCCAGTACTTC
j_gene: TRBJ2-1; v_gene: TRBV20-1; abundance: many; d_gene: NA; CDR3aa: CSARVGGANYDNEQFF; CDR3nt: TGCAGTGCTAGAGTTGGGGGGGCGAATTATGACAATGAGCAGTTCTTC
j_gene: TRBJ1-4; v_gene: TRBV7-9; abundance: NA; d_gene: NA; CDR3aa: CASSLSATNEKLFF; CDR3nt: TGTGCCAGCAGCTTAAGCGCAACTAATGAAAAACTGTTTTTT
j_gene: TRBJ1-2; v_gene: TRBV20-1; abundance: once; d_gene: TRBD1; CDR3aa: CSAIGTAYSNYGYTF; CDR3nt: TGCAGTGCTATCGGGACAGCCTATTCCAACTATGGCTACACCTTC
j_gene: TRBJ1-6; v_gene: TRBV12-3/TRBV12-4; abundance: NA; d_gene: NA; CDR3aa: CASSLRAGSPLHF; CDR3nt: TGTGCCAGCAGTTTACGGGCTGGTTCACCCCTCCACTTT
j_gene: TRBJ1-1; v_gene: TRBV7-8; abundance: NA; d_gene: NA; CDR3aa: CASSLAGTTEAFF; CDR3nt: TGTGCCAGCAGCTTGGCCGGGACAACCGAAGCTTTCTTT
j_gene: TRBJ1-1; v_gene: TRBV20-1; abundance: NA; d_gene: NA; CDR3aa: CSAPGAGTKNTEAFF; CDR3nt: TGCAGTGCCCCTGGGGCGGGTACAAAGAACACTGAAGCTTTCTTT
j_gene: TRBJ2-2; v_gene: TRBV19; abundance: NA; d_gene: TRBD1; CDR3aa: CASSTGQGDTGELFF; CDR3nt: TGTGCCAGTTCAACGGGACAGGGAGACACCGGGGAGCTGTTTTTT
j_gene: TRBJ1-1; v_gene: TRBV5-1; abundance: few; d_gene: TRBD1; CDR3aa: CASSLAPGQESEAFF; CDR3nt: TGCGCCAGCAGCTTGGCACCGGGACAGGAAAGTGAAGCTTTCTTT
j_gene: TRBJ1-1; v_gene: TRBV27; abundance: NA; d_gene: NA; CDR3aa: CASSFGVGPGHTGTEAFF; CDR3nt: TGTGCCAGCAGTTTCGGCGTCGGGCCAGGCCACACCGGCACTGAAGCTTTCTTT
j_gene: TRBJ2-3; v_gene: TRBV20-1; abundance: many; d_gene: TRBD2; CDR3aa: CSARPREGTDTQYF; CDR3nt: TGCAGTGCTAGGCCTCGGGAGGGCACAGATACGCAGTATTTT
j_gene: TRBJ1-2; v_gene: TRBV4-2; abundance: NA; d_gene: NA; CDR3aa: CASSQEQVGGYAF; CDR3nt: TGTGCCAGCAGCCAAGAGCAAGTAGGTGGCTACGCCTTC
j_gene: TRBJ1-1; v_gene: TRBV5-8; abundance: NA; d_gene: TRBD1; CDR3aa: CASSPGQINTEAFF; CDR3nt: TGTGCCAGCAGCCCGGGACAGATAAACACTGAAGCTTTCTTT
j_gene: TRBJ1-2; v_gene: TRBV14; abundance: few; d_gene: TRBD1; CDR3aa: CASSQTGAGHYGYTF; CDR3nt: TGTGCCAGCAGCCAAACAGGGGCGGGACACTATGGCTACACCTTC
j_gene: TRBJ2-3; v_gene: TRBV9; abundance: medium-sized; d_gene: TRBD2; CDR3aa: CASSVAGGGPTDTQYF; CDR3nt: TGTGCCAGCAGCGTAGCGGGGGGGGGCCCCACAGATACGCAGTATTTT
j_gene: TRBJ2-1; v_gene: TRBV6-5; abundance: few; d_gene: NA; CDR3aa: CASKRQVNYNEQFF; CDR3nt: TGTGCCAGCAAGAGACAGGTGAACTACAATGAGCAGTTCTTC
j_gene: TRBJ2-5; v_gene: TRBV7-2; abundance: many; d_gene: NA; CDR3aa: CASSSVGVNQETQYF; CDR3nt: TGTGCCAGCAGCTCGGTGGGGGTAAACCAAGAGACCCAGTACTTC
j_gene: TRBJ1-5; v_gene: TRBV20-1; abundance: NA; d_gene: NA; CDR3aa: CSAQTPAGQPQHF; CDR3nt: TGCAGTGCCCAGACGCCTGCGGGTCAGCCCCAGCATTTT
j_gene: TRBJ2-7; v_gene: TRBV2; abundance: NA; d_gene: TRBD1; CDR3aa: CASSGQGVSTKQYF; CDR3nt: TGTGCCAGCAGTGGACAGGGGGTCTCGACTAAGCAGTACTTC
j_gene: TRBJ2-7; v_gene: TRBV19; abundance: few; d_gene: NA; CDR3aa: CASSMYSRSYEQYF; CDR3nt: TGTGCCAGTAGTATGTACTCCAGATCCTACGAGCAGTACTTC
j_gene: TRBJ2-1; v_gene: TRBV5-1; abundance: NA; d_gene: TRBD1; CDR3aa: CASSLTTGAYNEQFF; CDR3nt: TGCGCCAGCAGCTTGACGACAGGGGCGTACAATGAGCAGTTCTTC
j_gene: TRBJ2-7; v_gene: TRBV7-9; abundance: many; d_gene: NA; CDR3aa: CASSLSGIRKEQYF; CDR3nt: TGTGCCAGCAGCTTGTCAGGGATTAGGAAGGAGCAGTACTTC
j_gene: TRBJ2-7; v_gene: TRBV5-6; abundance: NA; d_gene: TRBD1; CDR3aa: CASSRWGTGLPGQYF; CDR3nt: TGTGCCAGCAGCCGGTGGGGGACAGGGCTACCCGGGCAGTACTTC
j_gene: TRBJ2-5; v_gene: TRBV6-2/TRBV6-3; abundance: few; d_gene: TRBD2; CDR3aa: CASRTGTMAQYF; CDR3nt: TGTGCCAGCAGAACCGGGACTATGGCCCAGTACTTC
j_gene: TRBJ2-5; v_gene: TRBV7-8; abundance: NA; d_gene: NA; CDR3aa: CASSLAGTLQETQYF; CDR3nt: TGTGCCAGCAGCTTAGCTGGGACTCTTCAAGAGACCCAGTACTTC
j_gene: TRBJ2-5; v_gene: TRBV6-2/TRBV6-3; abundance: many; d_gene: NA; CDR3aa: CASSYGKKETQYF; CDR3nt: TGTGCCAGCAGTTACGGGAAAAAAGAGACCCAGTACTTC
j_gene: TRBJ2-1; v_gene: TRBV15; abundance: NA; d_gene: NA; CDR3aa: CATSRDVGRYNEQFF; CDR3nt: TGTGCCACCAGCAGAGACGTGGGACGGTACAATGAGCAGTTCTTC
j_gene: TRBJ2-3; v_gene: TRBV7-2; abundance: NA; d_gene: NA; CDR3aa: CASSLGYAGRGTDTQYF; CDR3nt: TGTGCCAGCAGCTTAGGATATGCGGGAAGGGGCACAGATACGCAGTATTTT
j_gene: TRBJ2-5; v_gene: TRBV20-1; abundance: NA; d_gene: NA; CDR3aa: CSAHSGRIQETQYF; CDR3nt: TGCAGTGCACACTCGGGGCGGATCCAAGAGACCCAGTACTTC
j_gene: TRBJ2-1; v_gene: TRBV5-1; abundance: NA; d_gene: NA; CDR3aa: CASSPRQAPGVQFF; CDR3nt: TGCGCCAGCAGCCCGAGACAGGCTCCGGGGGTGCAGTTCTTC
j_gene: TRBJ2-5; v_gene: TRBV12-3/TRBV12-4; abundance: many; d_gene: TRBD1; CDR3aa: CASSFRGSGKTQYF; CDR3nt: TGTGCCAGCAGTTTCAGGGGGTCCGGGAAGACCCAGTACTTC
j_gene: TRBJ1-2; v_gene: TRBV7-3; abundance: NA; d_gene: NA; CDR3aa: CASSLRGEGYTF; CDR3nt: TGTGCCAGCAGCTTAAGGGGGGAAGGCTACACCTTC
j_gene: TRBJ2-7; v_gene: TRBV12-3/TRBV12-4; abundance: few; d_gene: TRBD2; CDR3aa: CASSWTSGNDEQYF; CDR3nt: TGTGCCAGCAGCTGGACTAGCGGGAACGACGAGCAGTACTTC